This is a list of T cell receptor beta chains from one sample in a study of PD-L1 blockade in urothelial cancer. Method: immunoSEQ multiplex PCR; TCRdb's copy keeps in-frame clones and lacks some. The sample lists roughly 38,000 clones; over 70% were seen once. The sample in question was PBMCs, obtained around atezolizumab (anti-PD-L1) treatment. These receptors originate from a man in his 70s with urothelial cancer. Each CDR3 is given with its conserved first and last residue. D genes are given only for firm matches. Not all rows give a size; the values are once, few, many and, for expanded clones, a class.

>.|TRBV21-1|TRBJ2-3|once
CASITDRGLVDTQYF
TGTGCCAGCATCACGGACAGGGGGCTTGTAGATACGCAGTATTTT
>.|TRBV2|TRBJ1-5|few
CASGAMDNQPQHF
TGTGCCAGTGGGGCCATGGACAATCAGCCCCAGCATTTT
>.|TRBV10-3|TRBJ2-2|.
CAMATTGTGELFF
TGTGCCATGGCCACGACAGGCACCGGGGAGCTGTTTTTT
>.|TRBV15|TRBJ1-2|once
CATSQVRTANYGYTF
TGTGCCACCAGTCAGGTCCGGACAGCTAACTATGGCTACACCTTC
>TRBD1|TRBV2|TRBJ1-2|few
CASSVSGQGIDGYTF
TGTGCCAGCAGTGTATCGGGACAGGGAATCGATGGCTACACCTTC
>TRBD1|TRBV7-8|TRBJ1-1|.
CASSFAGQGVTEAFF
TGTGCCAGCAGCTTCGCCGGACAGGGGGTCACTGAAGCTTTCTTT
>.|TRBV7-9|TRBJ1-1|.
CASSLGVTAEAFF
TGTGCCAGCAGCTTAGGCGTGACAGCTGAAGCTTTCTTT
>TRBD2|TRBV2|TRBJ2-5|.
CASSETSGTAQYF
TGTGCCAGCAGCGAAACTAGCGGGACTGCCCAGTACTTC
>.|TRBV9|TRBJ1-3|few
CASSPQVLSGNTIYF
TGTGCCAGCAGCCCCCAGGTCCTCTCTGGAAACACCATATATTTT
>.|TRBV13|TRBJ2-1|.
CASSSYNEQFF
TGTGCCAGCAGCTCGTACAATGAGCAGTTCTTC
>.|TRBV6-5|TRBJ1-2|.
CASSYNRQGLYGYTF
TGTGCCAGCAGTTACAATCGGCAGGGCCTCTATGGCTACACCTTC
>TRBD1|TRBV30|TRBJ1-3|.
CAWSLSGGTGNTIYF
TGTGCCTGGAGTCTCTCAGGGGGCACTGGAAACACCATATATTTT
>.|TRBV7-2|TRBJ1-2|.
CASSLRYRGNYGYTF
TGTGCCAGCAGCTTACGCTATAGGGGTAACTATGGCTACACCTTC
>.|TRBV7-2|TRBJ1-5|.
CASSFINSNQPQHF
TGTGCCAGCAGCTTTATAAATAGCAATCAGCCCCAGCATTTT
>.|TRBV9|TRBJ2-2|.
CASSSGVLTGVRTGELFF
TGTGCCAGCAGCTCGGGGGTGTTAACAGGGGTCCGCACCGGGGAGCTGTTTTTT
>.|TRBV18|TRBJ2-7|.
CASSSQGTTYEQYF
TGTGCCAGCTCGTCTCAGGGGACCACCTACGAGCAGTACTTC
>.|TRBV15|TRBJ1-5|.
CATSRGSLNNQPQHF
TGTGCCACCAGCAGAGGGAGCCTCAACAATCAGCCCCAGCATTTT
>.|TRBV28|TRBJ1-4|.
CASIRRGTTNEKLFF
TGTGCCAGCATCAGAAGGGGGACAACTAATGAAAAACTGTTTTTT
>TRBD1|TRBV5-8|TRBJ2-3|.
CASSVPGQGASDTQYF
TGTGCCAGCAGCGTCCCGGGACAGGGGGCTTCAGATACGCAGTATTTT
>.|TRBV30|TRBJ2-1|.
CAWSLRGGEQFF
TGTGCCTGGAGTCTACGGGGAGGTGAGCAGTTCTTC
>.|TRBV28|TRBJ2-1|.
CASSPPGFLSHNEQFF
TGTGCCAGCAGTCCCCCAGGGTTCCTCTCGCACAATGAGCAGTTCTTC
>.|TRBV7-8|TRBJ2-3|.
CASSSKTPGPTDTQYF
TGTGCCAGCAGCTCCAAGACGCCAGGCCCAACAGATACGCAGTATTTT
>TRBD2|TRBV5-5|TRBJ2-6|.
CASSSRGDVSGANVLTF
TGTGCCAGCAGCTCCCGGGGGGACGTCTCTGGGGCCAACGTCCTGACTTTC
>.|TRBV25-1|TRBJ2-6|.
CASRSSSGANVLTF
TGTGCCAGCAGATCGAGCTCTGGGGCCAACGTCCTGACTTTC
>.|TRBV19|TRBJ2-2|.
CASSTRGVTGELFF
TGTGCCAGTAGTACCAGGGGTGTGACCGGGGAGCTGTTTTTT
>TRBD1|TRBV7-9|TRBJ1-1|.
CASSLAGGAGRNTEAFF
TGTGCCAGCAGCTTAGCAGGGGGCGCAGGAAGGAACACTGAAGCTTTCTTT
>.|TRBV4-1|TRBJ1-2|.
CASSQAGGGQDYGYTF
TGCGCCAGCAGCCAAGCTGGGGGAGGGCAGGACTATGGCTACACCTTC
>TRBD2|TRBV19|TRBJ2-3|once
CASSIAMAGGENTQYF
TGTGCCAGTAGTATAGCTATGGCGGGAGGGGAAAATACGCAGTATTTT
>TRBD2|TRBV19|TRBJ2-7|.
CASSITLAESYEQYF
TGTGCCAGTAGTATTACCCTAGCGGAATCCTACGAGCAGTACTTC
>.|TRBV6-1|TRBJ1-1|.
CASSHNRASTEAFF
TGTGCCAGCAGTCATAACAGGGCCAGCACTGAAGCTTTCTTT
>.|TRBV28|TRBJ1-2|once
CASSPSDSIGGGYTF
TGTGCCAGCAGTCCTAGTGACAGCATAGGGGGTGGCTACACCTTC
>TRBD1|TRBV4-3|TRBJ1-1|once
CASSQGQLNTEAFF
TGCGCCAGCAGCCAGGGACAGTTGAACACTGAAGCTTTCTTT
>.|TRBV11-1|TRBJ2-1|.
CASSKDAGGPYNEQFF
TGTGCCAGCAGCAAGGATGCAGGGGGGCCCTACAATGAGCAGTTCTTC
>.|TRBV6-5|TRBJ2-2|.
CASSYSMGQNTGELFF
TGTGCCAGCAGTTACTCGATGGGACAGAACACCGGGGAGCTGTTTTTT
>.|TRBV5-6|TRBJ2-3|.
CASSAGLRGSTTDTQYF
TGTGCCAGCAGCGCGGGGTTAAGGGGCAGCACCACAGATACGCAGTATTTT
>.|TRBV25-1|TRBJ2-7|once
CASSESESNSPYEQYF
TGTGCCAGCAGTGAATCGGAAAGTAACAGTCCCTACGAGCAGTACTTC
>TRBD2|TRBV7-6|TRBJ2-1|.
CASSSLLSAGARGEQFF
TGTGCCAGCAGCTCGTTATTGTCAGCGGGAGCTAGGGGTGAGCAGTTCTTC